This entry concerns a single T cell receptor beta chain. What it binds is unknown. This specimen includes other DNA sequences encoding the same CDR3. This sample stems from a study of shared clonotypes between healthy human individuals. Study-level results: What limited the represented genetic and exposure-history diversity was the small number of donors. Against clonotypes common to all four donors, non-shared ones had lower generation probabilities.

Libraries were prepared by immunoSEQ multiplex PCR; TCRdb keeps only in-frame clonotypes and omits some of them. Found here are some 2,500,000 clones, approximately 93% of them singletons; the top ten hold approximately 0.37%. Trimming shortened V by 0 bases and J by 6 bases, and 5 bases separated the two germline ends. CDR1 and CDR2 from the germline V gene are MDHEN and SYDVKM. The CDR3 is made up of 12 amino acids. Sequences were obtained from naive CD4+ T cells from PBMCs. Sample subset: CD45RA+ positively selected. This receptor was identified in a young man in good health. Some clones in this sample may be carry-over from other donors' samples. The V gene is TRBV28, the J gene TRBJ1-2; the D gene is possibly TRBD1 (5 bases). The CDR3 nucleotides read TGTGCCAGCAGTTTATGGGGGGATGGCTACACCTTC. It specifies CASSLWGDGYTF.